This T cell receptor (beta chain) was recorded in a study of cytomegalovirus exposure and HLA in healthy donors. Study-wide points: Indistinguishability led to the exclusion of some V segments, TRBV6-2 and TRBV6-3 included. Sequencing artifact likely explains a cluster of highly shared sequence variants.

Between the trimmed V and J ends, which lost 5 bases and 2 bases, there was a span of 15 bases. The CDR3 loop spans 15 amino acids. The germline V gene has CDR1 SEHNR and CDR2 FQNEAQ (reference sequence). 13 Jbeta primers and 60 Vbeta primers were used for the PCR. The table came from immunoSEQ multiplex PCR; TCRdb's copy has only in-frame clones and leaves some out. The sample comprises 200,000 to 250,000 clones, 85% to 90% of which are singletons, and 1.3% rests with the top ten. Regarding donors, all were healthy bone marrow donors. The donors, nominally healthy at sampling, likely had unrecorded immune exposures. Turning to this clone: Its specificity is not known.

The sample was PBMCs. The receptor was isolated from a human donor in good health. J is TRBJ2-5 and V is TRBV7-9; D gene ambiguous. The CDR3 DNA reads TGTGCCAGCAGCCAAAGGAGAACCCAACAAGAGACCCAGTACTTC. Translation gives CASSQRRTQQETQYF.